One and the same sample provided the 27 T cell receptor beta chains below, sequenced in a study of early T cells in non-severe SARS-CoV-2 infection. TCRdb ran MiXCR on the 5' RACE reads and lists one entry per CDR3 protein. Of tens of thousands of distinct CDR3 sequences listed, around 15% were seen once; the top ten hold 3% to 3.5%. The sequenced sample consisted of whole blood. The source is an adult who was a healthcare worker with PCR-confirmed SARS-CoV-2 infection or an uninfected control (not recorded which).

This clonotype appeared many times. The rearrangement uses TRBV30 and TRBJ1-5; D not certain. V gave up 0 bases and J gave up 3 bases, with 9 bases separating them. Germline V gene sequence: CDR1 GTSNPN, CDR2 SVGIG (reference sequence). There are 14 residues in the CDR3. Here the CDR3 reads CAWSVGRDNQPQHF. The CDR3 DNA sequence: TGTGCCTGGAGTGTAGGTCGGGACAATCAGCCCCAGCATTTT.

The rearrangement uses TRBV5-1 and TRBJ2-3; D is ambiguous. The germline V gene encodes CDR1 SGHRS and CDR2 YFSETQ. V dropped 0 bases and J dropped 4 bases, with 6 bases sitting between them. CDR3 length: 13 residues. The CDR3 region is CASSLASPDTQYF. CDR3 sequence (DNA): TGCGCCAGCAGCTTGGCGTCCCCAGATACGCAGTATTTT.

This clonotype was picked up a small number of times. The genes are TRBV12-3 or TRBV12-4 and TRBJ1-1; 8 bases match TRBD1. CDR3 length equals 12 residues. J was trimmed by 10 bases and V by 1 base; bases with no gene match: 2. CDR3 region: CASSLGQGRAFF. In nucleotides, the CDR3 is TGTGCCAGCAGTTTAGGACAGGGGAGAGCTTTCTTT.

In this sample, this clonotype turned up many times. A read error may account for a junction end that differs from germline. The gene calls are TRBV7-8 and TRBJ1-6; the match to TRBD1 covers 7 bases. The CDR3 spans 15 residues. The germline V gene encodes CDR1 SGHVS and CDR2 FQNEAQ. The CDR3 loop reads CASSLAYRGNSPLHF. For the CDR3, the DNA is TGTGCCAGCAGCTTAGCGTACAGGGGAAATTCACCCCTCCATTTT.

The chain has TRBV29-1 and TRBJ1-1; no definite D call. Germline V gives CDR1 SQVTM, CDR2 ANQGSEA. Trimming took 5 bases from V and 7 from J, leaving 14 bases between them. The CDR3 consists of 12 residues. In DNA, the CDR3 is TGCAGCGTTAAGTTGGCAGCCCTTGAAGCTTTCTTT. Translating gives CSVKLAALEAFF.

This clonotype occurred a few times. V usage is TRBV9 and J usage is TRBJ2-1; TRBD2 might be the D (6 bases). In germline, CDR1 is SGDLS, CDR2 YYNGEE. Between the trimmed V and J ends, which lost 6 bases and 4 bases, there was a span of 14 bases. The CDR3 sequence is 14 residues long. CDR3 coding DNA: TGTGCCAGCACGGCGGGACTTAAATACAATGAGCAGTTCTTC. Translating it yields CASTAGLKYNEQFF.

CDR3 sequence reads: CASSQPGQASNQPQHF. The CDR3 region has the DNA TGCGCCAGCAGCCAACCCGGACAGGCTAGCAATCAGCCCCAGCATTTT. This chain uses TRBV4-1 with TRBJ1-5; 7 nucleotides align to TRBD1. This CDR3 has 16 residues. V lost 2 bases, J lost 0 bases, and 4 bases stayed unmatched. CDR1 and CDR2 from the germline V gene are MGHRA and YSYEKL.

This clonotype came up many times. The chain joins TRBV29-1 to TRBJ2-7; 7 nucleotides agree with TRBD2. Germline CDR1 is SQVTM and CDR2 is ANQGSEA. Trimming at V came to 6 bases and at J to 0 bases, leaving 5 bases not matched to a gene. This CDR3 has 13 amino acids. Written as DNA, the CDR3 is TGCAGCGTGGGGGGGAGCGGCTCCTACGAGCAGTACTTC. Protein product: CSVGGSGSYEQYF.

There are many counts of this clonotype. The chain joins TRBV30 to TRBJ2-1; D is unresolved. The CDR3 sequence is 15 residues long. The V gene's germline CDR1 is GTSNPN and CDR2 SVGIG (reference sequence). Trimming pared 7 bases from V and 0 bases from J, leaving 16 bases between. The CDR3 DNA is TGTGCCTCAAAGCCGGAGCATAGCTCCTACAATGAGCAGTTCTTC. Translated, it gives CASKPEHSSYNEQFF. Full variable domain (outside the CDR3, taken from reference TRBV30 and TRBJ2-1): SQTIHQWPATLVQPVGSPLSLECTVEGTSNPNLYWYRQAAGRGLQLLFYSVGIGQISSEVPQNLSASRPQDRQFILSSKKLLLSDSGFYLCASKPEHSSYNEQFFGPGTRLTVL.

This chain uses TRBV6-6 with TRBJ1-2, with 7 bases lining up with TRBD1. Germline values: CDR1 MNHNY, CDR2 SVGAGI (reference sequence). With 6 bases clipped from V and 6 bases from J, the junction kept 7 bases outside the gene matches. The CDR3 loop spans 13 amino acids. CDR3 sequence reads: CASRPTGADGYTF. DNA of the CDR3: TGTGCCAGCAGACCCACAGGGGCGGATGGCTACACCTTC.

There are many counts of this clonotype. This rearrangement joins TRBV5-6 to TRBJ2-1; D is unresolved. Trimming stripped 0 bases from V and 6 bases from J, with 7 bases between. Germline CDR1 SGHDT, CDR2 YYEEEE. This CDR3 region has 13 residues. The CDR3 coding sequence is TGTGCCAGCAGCTTGGGGAACCGCAATGAGCAGTTCTTC. This sequence encodes CASSLGNRNEQFF.

The rearrangement uses TRBV19 and TRBJ2-3, with a possible D match to TRBD2 (6 bases). V lost 9 bases to trimming and J lost 4 bases, with 17 bases between them. Germline values: CDR1 LNHDA, CDR2 SQIVND (reference sequence). The CDR3 contains 14 residues. The CDR3 here is CASRLGGGADTQYF. CDR3 nucleotides: TGTGCCAGCAGACTAGGCGGCGGTGCAGATACGCAGTATTTT.

This clonotype was seen at least ten times. The DNA for the CDR3 is TGTGCCACCAGTGATCCTTCCGGGACGCCAGATACGCAGTATTTT. This translates into CATSDPSGTPDTQYF. The genes are TRBV24-1 and TRBJ2-3, with D perhaps given as TRBD1 or TRBD2 (5 bases each). The length of the CDR3 is 15 residues. The germline V gene encodes CDR1 KGHDR and CDR2 SFDVKD. Trimming shortened V by 3 bases and J by 4 bases, and 13 bases separated the two germline ends.

This sequence joins TRBV6-2 or TRBV6-3 and TRBJ2-1, with a weak D call TRBD1 (6 bases). CDR3 length: 13 amino acids. The germline V and J ends were trimmed by 4 bases and 8 bases, with 12 bases remaining between them. The V gene's germline CDR1 is MNHEY and CDR2 SVGEGT. CDR3 in amino acids: CASSSPQGYEQFF. In DNA, the CDR3 is TGTGCCAGCAGTTCGCCTCAGGGGTATGAGCAGTTCTTC.

The chain joins TRBV11-2 to TRBJ2-1; the match to TRBD1 covers 11 bases. The CDR3 consists of 15 residues. The germline V gene encodes CDR1 SGHAT and CDR2 FQNNGV. V lost 5 bases, J lost 8 bases, and 8 bases stayed unmatched. The CDR3, as DNA: TGTGCCAGCAGCCGACCGGGACAGGGGGGCCATGAGCAGTTCTTC. This encodes CASSRPGQGGHEQFF.

This chain joins TRBV4-1 and TRBJ2-7; D ambiguous. The V end was cut by 4 bases, the J end by 0 bases, with 10 bases between. Per germline, CDR1 MGHRA and CDR2 YSYEKL. The CDR3 extends over 14 amino acids. CDR3 region: CASSPHPRSYEQYF. The CDR3 nucleotides read TGCGCCAGCAGCCCCCATCCCCGCTCCTACGAGCAGTACTTC.

V is TRBV29-1 and J is TRBJ2-6; 7 positions agree with TRBD2. CDR3 length: 12 amino acids. From germline, CDR1 is SQVTM and CDR2 ANQGSEA. The J segment lost 10 bases and the V segment lost 3 bases, leaving 3 bases of the junction unmatched. The CDR3 DNA reads as TGCAGCGTTGAGGGACTACCTAACGTCCTGACTTTC. Translated, it gives CSVEGLPNVLTF.

This clonotype was detected only a few times. This sequence joins TRBV10-1 and TRBJ2-1, with TRBD2 identical over 9 bases. The CDR3 is 17 residues long. Unmatched junction bases numbered 3, after V lost 0 bases and J lost 0 bases. Looked up from germline, CDR1 is WNHNN and CDR2 is SYGVQD (reference sequence). The CDR3 DNA is TGCGCCAGCAGTGAGTCGAGCGGGGGGAGCTCCTACAATGAGCAGTTCTTC. Amino acids: CASSESSGGSSYNEQFF.

This clonotype was seen ten or more times. V usage is TRBV29-1 and J usage is TRBJ2-5; TRBD1 might be the D (6 bases). The V end lost 7 bases, the J end lost 2 bases, and 20 bases lay between the germline ends. Germline V gene lookup returns CDR1 SQVTM and CDR2 ANQGSEA. The CDR3 contains 15 residues. This CDR3 reads CSGQDRLGVQETQYF. CDR3 nucleotide sequence: TGCAGCGGTCAAGACAGGTTGGGAGTTCAAGAGACCCAGTACTTC.

The V call is TRBV7-9, the J call TRBJ1-6, with D possibly being TRBD1 (5 bases). Trimming removed 4 bases from V and 9 bases from J, with 16 bases in between. The germline V gene encodes CDR1 SEHNR and CDR2 FQNEAQ (reference sequence). The CDR3 totals 15 residues. Here the CDR3 DNA reads TGTGCCAGCAGCTCCTTCGGGGGAAGTGCTTCACCCCTCCACTTT. This sequence encodes CASSSFGGSASPLHF.

V is TRBV11-2 and J is TRBJ2-7; D is possibly TRBD2 (5 bases). Germline lookup yields CDR1 SGHAT and CDR2 FQNNGV. The CDR3 sequence is 13 residues long. The V end lost 7 bases, the J end lost 3 bases, and 13 bases lay between the germline ends. The chain's CDR3 is CASTSASSYEQYF. CDR3 DNA sequence: TGTGCCAGCACTTCGGCTAGCAGCTACGAGCAGTACTTC.

The chain recombines TRBV5-6 with TRBJ2-7; D may be TRBD1 (6 bases). The germline V gene has CDR1 SGHDT and CDR2 YYEEEE. This CDR3 has 15 amino acids. Trimming removed 4 bases from V and 2 bases from J, with 16 bases in between. This CDR3 is CASSNKQGRTYEQYF. The CDR3 bases are TGTGCCAGCAGCAATAAACAGGGAAGGACCTACGAGCAGTACTTC.

This clonotype was detected a few times. The chain is built from TRBV29-1 and TRBJ2-2; D uncertain. The CDR3 totals 16 residues. V was shortened by 3 bases and J by 2 bases, with 16 bases between the two germline ends. Germline V gives CDR1 SQVTM, CDR2 ANQGSEA. CDR3 sequence: CSVEGAVGSNTGELFF. The CDR3 DNA follows: TGCAGCGTTGAGGGTGCCGTTGGGTCTAACACCGGGGAGCTGTTTTTT.

V and J are TRBV29-1 and TRBJ2-1, with 7 bases lining up with TRBD1. The CDR3 runs to 13 residues. The junction had 5 bases not matched to a gene; V was cut back by 7 bases and J by 2 bases. From germline, CDR1 is SQVTM and CDR2 ANQGSEA. The CDR3 region has the DNA TGCAGCGCAACAGGGGACCCCTACAATGAGCAGTTCTTC. Amino acids: CSATGDPYNEQFF.

This sequence joins TRBV29-1 and TRBJ2-3; 8 bases are a match to TRBD2. V lost 4 bases to trimming and J lost 0 bases; unmatched junction nucleotides: 15. This CDR3 spans 18 amino acids. Germline V gene data show CDR1 as SQVTM and CDR2 as ANQGSEA. For the CDR3, the DNA is TGCAGCGTTGTAGGTGGAGCGGGGGAGATATGGAGCACAGATACGCAGTATTTT. Protein sequence: CSVVGGAGEIWSTDTQYF.

This chain connects TRBV28 to TRBJ2-3; no definite D call. Germline V gene lookup returns CDR1 MDHEN and CDR2 SYDVKM. The V end lost 4 bases, the J end lost 0 bases, and 23 bases lay between the germline ends. The CDR3 is 19 amino acids. In DNA form, the CDR3 reads TGTGCCAGCAGTTACCCAATCTTCCCTGACTCCTCCAGCACAGATACGCAGTATTTT. This translates into CASSYPIFPDSSSTDTQYF.

J is TRBJ1-1 and V is TRBV30, with D possibly TRBD1 on 5 matching bases. V lost 0 bases and J lost 6, with 14 bases in between. The CDR3 spans 14 residues. Germline V gene sequence: CDR1 GTSNPN, CDR2 SVGIG (reference sequence). DNA of the CDR3: TGTGCCTGGAGTGTAAAAGGGGCGCGCGCTGAAGCTTTCTTT. Translated: CAWSVKGARAEAFF. The variable domain in full, with the rest retrieved from reference TRBV30 and TRBJ1-1, is SQTIHQWPATLVQPVGSPLSLECTVEGTSNPNLYWYRQAAGRGLQLLFYSVGIGQISSEVPQNLSASRPQDRQFILSSKKLLLSDSGFYLCAWSVKGARAEAFFGQGTRLTVV.